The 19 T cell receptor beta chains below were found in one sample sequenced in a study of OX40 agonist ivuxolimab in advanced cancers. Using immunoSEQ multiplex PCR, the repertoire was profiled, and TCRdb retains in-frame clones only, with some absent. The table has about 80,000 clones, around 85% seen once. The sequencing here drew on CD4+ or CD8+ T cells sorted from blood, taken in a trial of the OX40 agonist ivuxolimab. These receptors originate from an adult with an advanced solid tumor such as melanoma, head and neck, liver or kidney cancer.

For the CDR3, the DNA is TGTGCCAGCAGCTTAGACGGTCTGCGCGAGCAGTACTTC. Protein sequence: CASSLDGLREQYF. This rearrangement joins TRBV11-3 to TRBJ2-7, with D unresolved. V dropped 0 bases and J dropped 6 bases, with 9 bases sitting between them. Per the germline V gene, CDR1 is SGHNT and CDR2 is YENEEA. The CDR3 has 13 residues.

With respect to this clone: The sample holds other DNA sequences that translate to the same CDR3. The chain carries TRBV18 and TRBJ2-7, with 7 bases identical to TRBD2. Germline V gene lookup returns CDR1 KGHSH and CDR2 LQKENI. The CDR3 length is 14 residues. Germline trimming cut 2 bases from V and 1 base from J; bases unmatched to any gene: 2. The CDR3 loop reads CASSPGLVSYEQYF. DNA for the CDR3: TGTGCCAGCTCACCAGGACTAGTTTCCTACGAGCAGTACTTC.

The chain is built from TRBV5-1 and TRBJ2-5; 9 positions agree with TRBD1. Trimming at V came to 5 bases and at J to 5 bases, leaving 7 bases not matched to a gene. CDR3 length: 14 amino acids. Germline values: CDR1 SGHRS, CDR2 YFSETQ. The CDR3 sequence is CASRPTGGGETQYF. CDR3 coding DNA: TGCGCCAGCAGGCCTACAGGGGGCGGCGAGACCCAGTACTTC.

Here the CDR3 DNA reads TGTGCCAGCAGCCTCTACAGCAGGGCCCAAGAGACCCAGTACTTC. This encodes CASSLYSRAQETQYF. V usage is TRBV7-2 and J usage is TRBJ2-5; D might be TRBD1 (5 bases). The CDR3 runs to 15 residues. The germline CDR1 and CDR2 sequences are SGHTA and FQGNSA. The V end was cut by 5 bases, the J end by 1 base, with 14 bases between. The full variable domain, with the rest looked up from reference TRBV7-2 and TRBJ2-5, is GAGVSQSPSNKVTEKGKDVELRCDPISGHTALYWYRQSLGQGLEFLIYFQGNSAPDKSGLPSDRFSAERTGGSVSTLTIQRTQQEDSAVYLCASSLYSRAQETQYFGPGTRLLVL.

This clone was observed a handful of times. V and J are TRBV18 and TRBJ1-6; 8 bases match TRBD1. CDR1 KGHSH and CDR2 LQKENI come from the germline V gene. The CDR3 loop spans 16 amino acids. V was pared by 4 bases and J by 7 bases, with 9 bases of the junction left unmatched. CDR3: CASSQSGQGRNSPLHF. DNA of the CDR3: TGTGCCAGCTCACAATCAGGACAGGGTCGCAATTCACCCCTCCACTTT.

The CDR3: CASLRQGSYNEQFF. In nucleotides, the CDR3 is TGTGCCAGCCTTCGGCAGGGGTCCTACAATGAGCAGTTCTTC. The V call is TRBV6-1, the J call TRBJ2-1, with D perhaps TRBD1 (6 bases). V was pared by 8 bases and J by 1 base, with 12 bases between. The germline CDR1 and CDR2 sequences are MNHNS and SASEGT. CDR3 length: 14 amino acids.

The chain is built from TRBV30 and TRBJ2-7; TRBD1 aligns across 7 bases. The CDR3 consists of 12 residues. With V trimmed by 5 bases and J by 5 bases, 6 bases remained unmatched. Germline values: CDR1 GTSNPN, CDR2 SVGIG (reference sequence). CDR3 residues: CAWDRVTNEQYF. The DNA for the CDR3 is TGTGCCTGGGACAGGGTTACCAACGAGCAGTACTTC.

CDR3 region: CAISESTGGGLAGADEQFF. The CDR3 DNA sequence: TGTGCCATCAGTGAGTCGACAGGGGGAGGACTAGCGGGGGCGGATGAGCAGTTCTTC. The chain uses TRBV10-3 and TRBJ2-1, with TRBD2 matching over 13 bases. Per the germline V gene, CDR1 is ENHRY and CDR2 is SYGVKD. V lost 0 bases and J lost 8; bases outside the gene matches: 13. This CDR3 region has 19 residues.

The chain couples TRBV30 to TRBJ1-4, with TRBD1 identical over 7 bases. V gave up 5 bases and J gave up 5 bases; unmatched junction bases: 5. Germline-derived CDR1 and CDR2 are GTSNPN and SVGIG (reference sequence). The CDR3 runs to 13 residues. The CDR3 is CAWGMGQNEKLFF. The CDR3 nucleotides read TGTGCCTGGGGTATGGGACAGAATGAAAAACTGTTTTTT.

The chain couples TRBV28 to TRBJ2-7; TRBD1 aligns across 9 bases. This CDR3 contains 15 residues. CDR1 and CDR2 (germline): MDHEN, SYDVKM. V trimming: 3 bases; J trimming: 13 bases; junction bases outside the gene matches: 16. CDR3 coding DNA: TGTGCCAGCAGTTTTTTTGGGACAGGGCCCAGTCCCGAATACTTC. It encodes CASSFFGTGPSPEYF. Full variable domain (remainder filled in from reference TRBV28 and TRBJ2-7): DVKVTQSSRYLVKRTGEKVFLECVQDMDHENMFWYRQDPGLGLRLIYFSYDVKMKEKGDIPEGYSVSREKKERFSLILESASTNQTSMYLCASSFFGTGPSPEYFGPGTRLTVT.

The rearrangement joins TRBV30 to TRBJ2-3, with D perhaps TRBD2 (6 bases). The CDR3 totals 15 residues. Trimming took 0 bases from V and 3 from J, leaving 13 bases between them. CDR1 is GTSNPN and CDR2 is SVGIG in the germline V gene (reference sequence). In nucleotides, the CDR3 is TGTGCCTGGAGTGTAGGGGCGGGGAGGACAGATACGCAGTATTTT. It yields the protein CAWSVGAGRTDTQYF.

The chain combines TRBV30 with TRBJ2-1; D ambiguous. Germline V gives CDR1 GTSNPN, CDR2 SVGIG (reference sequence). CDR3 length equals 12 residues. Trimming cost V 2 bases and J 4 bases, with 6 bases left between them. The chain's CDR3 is CAWSLTYNEQFF. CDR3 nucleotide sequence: TGTGCCTGGAGTCTCACGTACAATGAGCAGTTCTTC. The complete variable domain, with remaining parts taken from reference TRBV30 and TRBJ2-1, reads SQTIHQWPATLVQPVGSPLSLECTVEGTSNPNLYWYRQAAGRGLQLLFYSVGIGQISSEVPQNLSASRPQDRQFILSSKKLLLSDSGFYLCAWSLTYNEQFFGPGTRLTVL.

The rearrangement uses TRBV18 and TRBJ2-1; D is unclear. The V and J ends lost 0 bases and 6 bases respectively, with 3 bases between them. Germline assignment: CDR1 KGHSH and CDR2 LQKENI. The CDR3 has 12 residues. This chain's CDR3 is CASSPPLNEQFF. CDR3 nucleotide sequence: TGTGCCAGCTCACCACCACTCAATGAGCAGTTCTTC.

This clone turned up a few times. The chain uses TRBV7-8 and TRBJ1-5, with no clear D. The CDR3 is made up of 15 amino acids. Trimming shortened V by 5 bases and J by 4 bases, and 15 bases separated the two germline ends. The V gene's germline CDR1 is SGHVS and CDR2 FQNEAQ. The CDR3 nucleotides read TGTGCCAGCAGCCAAAGGAGAGATGGGAATCAGCCCCAGCATTTT. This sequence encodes CASSQRRDGNQPQHF.

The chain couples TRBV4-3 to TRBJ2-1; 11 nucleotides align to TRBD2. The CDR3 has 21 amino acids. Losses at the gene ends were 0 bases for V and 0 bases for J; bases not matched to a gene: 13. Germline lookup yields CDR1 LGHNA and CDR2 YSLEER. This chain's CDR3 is CASSQDPPLAGVKSSYNEQFF. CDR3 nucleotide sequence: TGCGCCAGCAGCCAAGATCCCCCACTAGCGGGGGTTAAGAGCTCCTACAATGAGCAGTTCTTC.

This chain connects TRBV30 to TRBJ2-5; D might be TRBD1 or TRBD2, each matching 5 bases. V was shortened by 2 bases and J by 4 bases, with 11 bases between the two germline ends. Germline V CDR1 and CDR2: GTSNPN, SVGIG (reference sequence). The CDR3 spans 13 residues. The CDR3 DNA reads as TGTGCCTGGAGTCGGGACGGAGGAGAGACCCAGTACTTC. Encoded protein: CAWSRDGGETQYF.

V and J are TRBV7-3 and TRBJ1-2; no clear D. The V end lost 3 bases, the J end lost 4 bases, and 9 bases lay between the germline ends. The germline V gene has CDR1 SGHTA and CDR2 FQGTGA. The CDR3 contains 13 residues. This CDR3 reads CASSFDLVYGYTF. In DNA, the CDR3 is TGTGCCAGCAGCTTTGACTTGGTCTATGGCTACACCTTC.

CDR3 in DNA: TGTGCCAGCAGCTTTAGCGGGGCAAGCTCCTACAATGAGCAGTTCTTC. Encoded protein: CASSFSGASSYNEQFF. The chain uses TRBV7-3 and TRBJ2-1; 8 bases agree with TRBD2. The CDR3 extends over 16 amino acids. V was clipped by 3 bases and J by 0 bases; unmatched bases: 4. From germline, CDR1 is SGHTA and CDR2 FQGTGA.

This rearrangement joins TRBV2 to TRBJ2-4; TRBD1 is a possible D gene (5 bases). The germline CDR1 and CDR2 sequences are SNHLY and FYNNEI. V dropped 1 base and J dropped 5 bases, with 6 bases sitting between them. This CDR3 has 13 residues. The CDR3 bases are TGTGCCAGCAGTGAAGGGGGCCAAAACATTCAGTACTTC. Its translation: CASSEGGQNIQYF. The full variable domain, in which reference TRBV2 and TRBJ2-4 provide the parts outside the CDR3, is EPEVTQTPSHQVTQMGQEVILRCVPISNHLYFYWYRQILGQKVEFLVSFYNNEISEKSEIFDDQFSVERPDGSNFTLKIRSTKLEDSAMYFCASSEGGQNIQYFGAGTRLSVL.